The 32 T cell receptor beta chains presented below share a single source sample, sequenced in a study of T cells after somatic rescue of genetic block. Only in-frame clones appear in the TCRdb table, and some are missing; sequencing was by immunoSEQ multiplex PCR. Among approximately 700 clones, about two fifths were seen once, and the ten largest hold around 50%. The sample comprised peripheral blood mononuclear cells (PBMCs). The receptors originated from a girl in the first two years of life.

This clone appeared once. The genes are TRBV13 and TRBJ1-2; 8 nucleotides align to TRBD1. The CDR3 sequence is 13 residues long. Per germline, CDR1 PRHDT and CDR2 FYEKMQ (reference sequence). With 6 bases clipped from V and 2 bases from J, the junction kept 2 bases outside the gene matches. The CDR3 nucleotides are TGTGCCAGCAGTTGGACAGGGAACTATGGCTACACCTTC. It translates to CASSWTGNYGYTF. Together with reference TRBV13 and TRBJ1-2, the CDR3 gives the full variable domain: AAGVIQSPRHLIKEKRETATLKCYPIPRHDTVYWYQQGPGQDPQFLISFYEKMQSDKGSIPDRFSAQQFSDYHSELNMSSLELGDSALYFCASSWTGNYGYTFGSGTRLTVV.

A note on this clone: The germline gene is not matched at one end of the junction; a read error may be the cause. The chain employs TRBV4-1 and TRBJ2-1; 7 bases agree with TRBD1. Germline CDR1 MGHRA, CDR2 YSYEKL. The CDR3 loop spans 14 amino acids. The CDR3, as DNA: TGTGCCAGCAGCTTATTGGTAGGGGGCCGTGAGCAGTTCTTC. Its protein product is CASSLLVGGREQFF.

This clone is labeled large. The chain carries TRBV27 and TRBJ2-3, with 7 bases identical to TRBD2. The CDR3 spans 14 residues. J gave up 3 bases and V 7 bases, and 7 bases lay outside the gene matches. Germline V lookup: CDR1 MNHEY, CDR2 SMNVEV (reference sequence). The CDR3 loop is CASNGGFVTDTQYF. Written as DNA, the CDR3 is TGTGCCAGCAACGGGGGGTTTGTTACAGATACGCAGTATTTT.

The chain carries TRBV7-3 and TRBJ2-7, with 8 nucleotides matching TRBD1. Unmatched junction bases numbered 2, after V lost 5 bases and J lost 5 bases. CDR1 SGHTA and CDR2 FQGTGA come from the germline V gene. This CDR3 is built from 12 residues. CDR3 bases: TGTGCCAGCAGCCAGGGGGCCCACGAGCAGTACTTC. Protein: CASSQGAHEQYF.

J is TRBJ2-5 and V is TRBV7-3; D unresolved. Matching the DNA end better, TRBJ2-7 makes the J call doubtful. This CDR3 spans 14 amino acids. CDR1 SGHTA and CDR2 FQGTGA come from the germline V gene. The CDR3 spells CASSAPGGSYEQYF. The DNA of the CDR3 is TGTGCCAGCTCCGCTCCTGGCGGCTCCTACGAGCAGTACTTC.

The gene calls are TRBV11-3 and TRBJ2-2, with D hard to call. V lost 1 base and J 5 bases, leaving 8 bases between the germline ends. The CDR3 loop spans 14 amino acids. Germline V gene lookup returns CDR1 SGHNT and CDR2 YENEEA. The CDR3 sequence: CASSLGSATGELFF. The CDR3 DNA reads TGTGCCAGCAGCTTAGGGTCGGCTACCGGGGAGCTGTTTTTT.

By share, this clone counts as medium-sized (0.01 to 0.1%). The CDR3 DNA is TGTGCCAGCAGCCCGGGTCGAAGGGGCTTAGGCACTGAAGCTTTCTTT. Residues: CASSPGRRGLGTEAFF. The chain has TRBV7-3 and TRBJ1-1; weak D call: TRBD1 (5 bases). Trimming cost V 5 bases and J 4 bases, with 20 bases left between them. This CDR3 spans 16 amino acids. Per germline, CDR1 SGHTA and CDR2 FQGTGA.

The V and J genes are TRBV7-9 and TRBJ2-7; D might be TRBD2 (5 bases). V lost 6 bases and J lost 7, with 16 bases in between. Germline assignment: CDR1 SEHNR and CDR2 FQNEAQ (reference sequence). CDR3 length equals 13 residues. In DNA, the CDR3 is TGTGCCAGCAGTTTCGGACCTACTAGGGAGCAGTACTTC. Its translation: CASSFGPTREQYF.

V usage is TRBV7-8 and J usage is TRBJ2-7, with D perhaps TRBD2 (5 bases). Germline CDR1 is SGHVS and CDR2 is FQNEAQ. The CDR3 spans 13 residues. Deletions cut 5 bases from V and 4 bases from J, with 12 bases between. The DNA for the CDR3 is TGTGCCAGCAGCCACGGGAATCGATACGAGCAGTACTTC. It translates to CASSHGNRYEQYF.

The DNA for the CDR3 is TGTGCCAGCAGCTTAAGAGGTGGGATGCGCTATGGCTACACCTTC. Translated: CASSLRGGMRYGYTF. The V and J genes are TRBV7-5 and TRBJ1-2. TRBV7-5 is a recognized pseudogene. CDR3 length: 15 amino acids.

This clone qualifies as large. DNA of the CDR3: TGTGCCAGCAGCCTCAGACAGGGAATCACTGAAGCTTTCTTT. Translated: CASSLRQGITEAFF. This rearrangement joins TRBV9 to TRBJ1-1, with 7 positions matching TRBD1. The CDR3 runs 14 residues. Germline CDR1 SGDLS, CDR2 YYNGEE. V gave up 4 bases and J gave up 4 bases; unmatched junction bases: 7.

The rearrangement links TRBV7-3 to TRBJ1-1; D gene unclear. The germline V gene has CDR1 SGHTA and CDR2 FQGTGA. V gave up 3 bases and J gave up 0 bases, with 8 bases separating them. This CDR3 is 14 amino acids long. CDR3 residues: CASSFGSMNTEAFF. The DNA of the CDR3 is TGTGCCAGCAGCTTCGGATCCATGAACACTGAAGCTTTCTTT.

This chain links TRBV12-5 with TRBJ2-6; tentative D call: TRBD1 (5 bases). The CDR3 consists of 16 residues. Germline assignment: CDR1 LGHNT and CDR2 FRNRAP. Trimming cost V 5 bases and J 5 bases, with 16 bases left between them. The CDR3: CASGNAGQSRANVLTF. In DNA, the CDR3 is TGTGCTAGTGGTAACGCAGGACAAAGTCGGGCCAACGTCCTGACTTTC.

Details on this clone: A far larger clone is just one base off, so this is likely a read error. The V gene is TRBV27, the J gene TRBJ1-2, with 8 bases aligning to TRBD1. The germline V gene encodes CDR1 MNHEY and CDR2 SMNVEV (reference sequence). The CDR3 has 13 amino acids. CDR3 protein: CASSWTGNCGYTF. The CDR3 DNA sequence: TGTGCCAGCAGTTGGACAGGGAACTGTGGCTACACCTTC.

The chain has TRBV7-3 and TRBJ2-7, with D hard to call. The CDR3 spans 12 residues. CDR1 and CDR2 (germline): SGHTA, FQGTGA. With 6 bases removed from V and 2 bases from J, the gap between germline ends came to 8 bases. CDR3 sequence reads: CASSYSPYEQYF. The CDR3 DNA is TGTGCCAGCAGTTACTCCCCCTACGAGCAGTACTTC. Full variable domain (rest looked up from reference TRBV7-3 and TRBJ2-7): GAGVSQTPSNKVTEKGKYVELRCDPISGHTALYWYRQSLGQGPEFLIYFQGTGAADDSGLPNDRFFAVRPEGSVSTLKIQRTERGDSAVYLCASSYSPYEQYFGPGTRLTVT.

This clone was counted between two and nine times. The chain joins TRBV28 to TRBJ1-1; the D is unclear. V lost 6 bases to trimming and J lost 5 bases, with 7 bases between them. Germline CDR1 reads MDHEN; CDR2 reads SYDVKM. The CDR3 sequence is 11 residues long. CDR3 bases: TGTGCCAGCAGGGGCAGGACTGAAGCTTTCTTT. Amino acid sequence: CASRGRTEAFF. Using reference TRBV28 and TRBJ1-1 for the parts outside the CDR3, the full variable domain is DVKVTQSSRYLVKRTGEKVFLECVQDMDHENMFWYRQDPGLGLRLIYFSYDVKMKEKGDIPEGYSVSREKKERFSLILESASTNQTSMYLCASRGRTEAFFGQGTRLTVV.

Concerning this clone itself: With a far larger clone one base away, a read error is the likely cause. The V and J genes are TRBV7-3 and TRBJ2-1, with TRBD1 matching 8 bases. J gave up 13 bases and V 3 bases, and 14 bases lay outside the gene matches. The CDR3 runs to 15 residues. Germline CDR1 and CDR2: SGHTA and FQGTGA. The CDR3 bases are TGTGCCAGCAGCTTCAGACAGGGGCGGAAAAACATTCAGTTCTTC. Translated, it gives CASSFRQGRKNIQFF.

This clone is classed as large. The chain recombines TRBV9 with TRBJ1-1, with D unclear. V lost 4 bases and J lost 2, with 15 bases in between. Germline V gene data show CDR1 as SGDLS and CDR2 as YYNGEE. There are 15 residues in the CDR3. Here the CDR3 reads CASSSRPTTNTEAFF. In DNA, the CDR3 is TGTGCCAGCAGCTCTCGACCCACTACCAACACTGAAGCTTTCTTT. The whole variable domain, remainder taken from reference TRBV9 and TRBJ1-1, is DSGVTQTPKHLITATGQRVTLRCSPRSGDLSVYWYQQSLDQGLQFLIQYYNGEERAKGNILERFSAQQFPDLHSELNLSSLELGDSALYFCASSSRPTTNTEAFFGQGTRLTVV.

This clone rates as hyperexpanded (1% or more). The rearrangement uses TRBV7-3 and TRBJ2-1; 7 positions agree with TRBD1. The CDR3 spans 14 residues. Trimming took 2 bases from V and 9 from J; bases not matched to a gene: 7. From germline, CDR1 is SGHTA and CDR2 FQGTGA. The CDR3 DNA follows: TGTGCCAGCAGCTTATTGGTAGGGGGCCGTGAGCAGTTCTTC. Translating gives CASSLLVGGREQFF.

Only a few counts were recorded for this clone. The V call is TRBV5-1, the J call TRBJ1-4, with D perhaps matching TRBD1 (6 bases). The CDR3 consists of 17 residues. The germline V gene has CDR1 SGHRS and CDR2 YFSETQ. Trimming stripped 0 bases from V and 7 bases from J, with 19 bases between. This CDR3 is CASSLAVGARLSEKLFF. The CDR3 region has the DNA TGCGCCAGCAGCTTGGCTGTGGGGGCTAGGTTGAGTGAAAAACTGTTTTTT.

This chain's CDR3 is CASSLRDSYEQYF. As DNA, the CDR3 is TGTGCCAGCAGTTTGAGGGACAGCTACGAGCAGTACTTC. The chain employs TRBV27 and TRBJ2-7; 7 bases match TRBD1. V gave up 3 bases and J gave up 3 bases; unmatched junction bases: 2. The CDR3 contains 13 residues. Germline CDR1 is MNHEY and CDR2 is SMNVEV (reference sequence).

This clone is termed medium-sized (0.01 to 0.1%). The genes are TRBV9 and TRBJ2-7, with D possibly called TRBD1 or TRBD2 (6 bases each). Looked up from germline, CDR1 is SGDLS and CDR2 is YYNGEE. Trimming pared 0 bases from V and 3 bases from J, leaving 16 bases between. This CDR3 contains 16 residues. DNA for the CDR3: TGTGCCAGCAGCGTAGTCGAAGGGGGAGGACTCTACGAGCAGTACTTC. Residues: CASSVVEGGGLYEQYF.

There are a few counts of this clone. The chain is built from TRBV7-9 and TRBJ2-7, with D maybe TRBD2 (6 bases). Germline CDR1 is SEHNR and CDR2 is FQNEAQ (reference sequence). This CDR3 comprises 15 residues. V was clipped by 1 base and J by 4 bases, with 14 bases between them. CDR3: CASSLGLTGVYEQYF. CDR3 nucleotides: TGTGCCAGCAGCTTAGGCCTTACGGGGGTTTACGAGCAGTACTTC.

This chain uses TRBV14 with TRBJ1-2; D unresolved. Between the trimmed V and J ends, which lost 4 bases and 6 bases, there was a span of 15 bases. The CDR3 extends over 14 amino acids. Germline CDR1 and CDR2: SGHDN and FVKESK. The CDR3 spells CASSLKRRTHGYTF. The CDR3 DNA sequence: TGTGCCAGCAGCCTAAAAAGGAGGACGCATGGCTACACCTTC.

The V call is TRBV11-1, the J call TRBJ1-2; D remains unclear. The CDR3 runs to 15 residues. V was cut by 5 bases and J by 4 bases, with 17 bases left in between. The germline CDR1 and CDR2 sequences are SGHAT and FQDESV (reference sequence). DNA of the CDR3: TGTGCCAGCAGCATCATGGCTGGAAAGACCTATGGCTACACCTTC. Its protein product is CASSIMAGKTYGYTF.

This clone was recorded only once. The chain couples TRBV29-1 to TRBJ2-4; D is undetermined. The DNA end favors TRBJ2-7, so the J call may be wrong. There are 10 residues in the CDR3. The germline gives CDR1 SQVTM, CDR2 ANQGSEA. The CDR3 DNA sequence: TGCAGCGTTGGGACCTACGAGCAGTACTTC. Translation gives CSVGTYEQYF.

This chain connects TRBV6-8 to TRBJ1-1, with TRBD1 as a possible D gene (5 bases). This CDR3 contains 15 residues. CDR1 and CDR2 (germline): MNHGY, SAAAGT. Trimming shortened V by 2 bases and J by 2 bases, and 12 bases separated the two germline ends. CDR3 loop: CASSYNEGSNTEAFF. CDR3 nucleotides: TGTGCCAGCAGTTACAATGAGGGGTCCAACACTGAAGCTTTCTTT.

The chain couples TRBV4-3 to TRBJ2-5; weak D call: TRBD2 (5 bases). The V gene lost 4 bases and the J gene lost 5 bases, with 5 bases spanning the gap. CDR1 LGHNA and CDR2 YSLEER come from the germline V gene. The CDR3 covers 11 residues. This chain's CDR3 is CASSRRETQYF. For the CDR3, the DNA is TGCGCCAGCAGCCGGAGGGAGACCCAGTACTTC.

V and J are TRBV7-8 and TRBJ2-2; 9 bases map to TRBD1. The V gene's germline CDR1 is SGHVS and CDR2 FQNEAQ. V dropped 4 bases and J dropped 7; count of bases not matched to a gene: 7. The CDR3 sequence is 15 residues long. The CDR3, as DNA: TGTGCCAGCAGCTACCGGGACAGGGAGTTCGGGGAGCTGTTTTTT. The encoded protein is CASSYRDREFGELFF.

With regard to this clone: At one end the junction does not follow the germline gene, possibly because of a read error. The chain couples TRBV7-6 to TRBJ2-7; tentatively, D is TRBD2 (5 bases). The CDR3 covers 15 residues. Germline V gives CDR1 SGHVS, CDR2 FNYEAQ. The CDR3 here is CVSSPRTQVIYEQYF. CDR3 coding DNA: TGTGTCAGCAGCCCACGGACTCAAGTAATCTACGAGCAGTACTTC.

There are a few counts of this clone. The chain carries TRBV6-9 and TRBJ1-5, with a weak D call TRBD1 (6 bases). Germline loops: CDR1 MNHGY, CDR2 SVAAGI. Trimming shortened V by 3 bases and J by 4 bases, and 10 bases separated the two germline ends. The CDR3 covers 14 residues. The CDR3 is CASSYGTPNQPQHF. CDR3 nucleotides: TGTGCCAGCAGTTACGGGACACCAAATCAGCCCCAGCATTTT.

This clone was seen more than once but under ten times. The chain is built from TRBV18 and TRBJ1-4; 7 nucleotides line up with TRBD1. The CDR3 is 15 amino acids. Looked up from germline, CDR1 is KGHSH and CDR2 is LQKENI. J gave up 6 bases and V 5 bases, and 9 bases lay outside the gene matches. The CDR3 sequence is CASSSRQGPYEKLFF. CDR3 in DNA: TGTGCCAGCTCATCCCGACAGGGCCCTTATGAAAAACTGTTTTTT.